This T cell receptor beta chain came from a study of response to subunit inactivated influenza vaccine. This clonotype occurred a few times. Deletions cut 7 bases from V and 3 bases from J, with 10 bases between. CDR1 and CDR2 from the germline V gene are KGHDR and SFDVKD. CDR3 size: 13 residues. Each CDR3 protein is one row after TCRdb ran MiXCR on the RT-PCR reads. The data contain over 750,000 distinct CDR3 sequences, over 20% of them singletons. The V call is TRBV24-1, the J call TRBJ2-3; the D gene is possibly TRBD2 (6 bases). The TCR sequence derives from a man between 50 and 59 years old who received an inactivated influenza vaccine. The sequencing here drew on PBMCs from blood, taken 4 to 6 days after vaccination. Here the CDR3 reads CATRRDGTDTQYF. For the CDR3, the DNA is TGTGCCACCAGGCGGGACGGGACAGATACGCAGTATTTT.